These 9 T cell receptor beta chains came from one sample sequenced in a study of beta chain features in type 1 diabetes. The study reverse transcribed the entire isolated RNA, so it sequenced expressed TCRB transcripts. Only in-frame clones appear in the TCRdb table, and some are missing; sequencing was by immunoSEQ multiplex PCR. The sample shows hundreds of thousands of clones, 15% to 18% of them seen only once. The sequenced material came from naive CD4+ T cells from blood. These receptors all come from a man aged 18-30 years in good health.

The rearrangement joins TRBV7-2 to TRBJ2-5; 9 bases match TRBD2. The CDR3 is made up of 13 amino acids. Germline V CDR1 and CDR2: SGHTA, FQGNSA. V lost 5 bases, J lost 8 bases, and 6 bases stayed unmatched. The CDR3 here is CASSPRTSATQYF. The CDR3 nucleotides read TGTGCCAGCAGCCCCCGGACTAGCGCTACCCAGTACTTC.

The sample holds a few counts of this clone. This chain uses TRBV9 with TRBJ1-4; D not certain. CDR1 is SGDLS, CDR2 YYNGEE, per germline. The CDR3 contains 15 residues. V was pared by 4 bases and J by 3 bases, with 13 bases between. CDR3 in DNA: TGTGCCAGCAGCTCCCGACATGAAGCTAATGAAAAACTGTTTTTT. Protein: CASSSRHEANEKLFF.

The chain joins TRBV5-1 to TRBJ2-7; D ambiguous. Germline CDR1 and CDR2: SGHRS and YFSETQ. The CDR3 consists of 12 residues. The V end was cut by 4 bases, the J end by 2 bases, with 7 bases between. The CDR3: CASSIQTYEQYF. As DNA, the CDR3 is TGCGCCAGCAGCATACAGACCTACGAGCAGTACTTC.

This clone was observed a handful of times. The J gene is TRBJ1-2, the V gene TRBV6-5; no definite D call. CDR3 length equals 13 residues. Germline V gene lookup returns CDR1 MNHEY and CDR2 SVGAGI. Trimming took off 3 bases at V and 4 bases at J, with 9 bases between the two ends. The CDR3 sequence: CASSYSRAYGYTF. CDR3 bases: TGTGCCAGCAGTTATTCCAGAGCCTATGGCTACACCTTC.

This clone was seen a few times. Within the sample, other DNA sequences also encode this same CDR3. The chain links TRBV5-1 to TRBJ2-5; D is uncertain. Germline loops: CDR1 SGHRS, CDR2 YFSETQ. This CDR3 has 14 residues. Trimming left V 0 bases short and J 1 base short, with 7 bases between. This CDR3 reads CASSLGQPQETQYF. DNA for the CDR3: TGCGCCAGCAGCTTGGGGCAACCCCAAGAGACCCAGTACTTC.

The chain combines TRBV5-1 with TRBJ2-7, with 7 positions matching TRBD2. Germline CDR1 reads SGHRS; CDR2 reads YFSETQ. Trimming at V came to 1 base and at J to 4 bases, leaving 5 bases not matched to a gene. This CDR3 has 14 residues. The CDR3 here is CASSLTSVSYEQYF. As DNA, the CDR3 is TGCGCCAGCAGCTTGACTAGCGTTTCTTACGAGCAGTACTTC.

This clone appeared a few times. One end of the junction is discordant with germline, which a read error may explain. The genes are TRBV7-9 and TRBJ2-3; tentative D call: TRBD2 (7 bases). CDR1 and CDR2 from the germline V gene are SEHNR and FQNEAQ (reference sequence). There are 16 residues in the CDR3. The CDR3 DNA reads TGTGCCAGCAGCTTAGGGTCTTCGGGGGGCACGGATACGCAGTATTTT. Protein: CASSLGSSGGTDTQYF.

The genes are TRBV6-6 and TRBJ2-7; TRBD1 matches 7 bases. Trimming took 3 bases from V and 0 from J; bases not matched to a gene: 8. The CDR3 is made up of 16 amino acids. Germline CDR1 MNHNY, CDR2 SVGAGI (reference sequence). As DNA, the CDR3 is TGTGCCAGCAGTTATCCGTCGACAGGGCGCTCCTACGAGCAGTACTTC. Residues: CASSYPSTGRSYEQYF.

This clone was seen a few times. This chain links TRBV7-2 with TRBJ2-7, with unresolved D. The CDR3 sequence is 17 residues long. The V gene's germline CDR1 is SGHTA and CDR2 FQGNSA. The V end was cut by 0 bases, the J end by 0 bases, with 15 bases between. CDR3 loop: CASSLAVDPRHSYEQYF. In DNA, the CDR3 is TGTGCCAGCAGCTTAGCGGTAGACCCCCGGCACTCCTACGAGCAGTACTTC.